These 25 T cell receptor beta chains share one sample of origin, sequenced in a study of blood T cell repertoires in COVID-19. Only in-frame clones appear in the TCRdb table, and some are missing; sequencing was by immunoSEQ multiplex PCR. The repertoire has some 220,000 clones, roughly 75% of them found once; the top ten carry about 7.2%. Source material: peripheral blood. These receptors all stem from a woman between 65 and 79 years old with acute or convalescent COVID-19.

The chain uses TRBV19 and TRBJ1-2; 7 positions agree with TRBD1. CDR1 is LNHDA, CDR2 SQIVND, per germline (reference sequence). The trim removed 3 bases at V and 8 bases at J, leaving 9 bases unmatched. This CDR3 spans 14 amino acids. DNA of the CDR3: TGTGCCAGTAGTATCCCAGGACAGGTCGGAGGCTACACCTTC. This gives the protein CASSIPGQVGGYTF. The full variable domain, completed using reference TRBV19 and TRBJ1-2, is DGGITQSPKYLFRKEGQNVTLSCEQNLNHDAMYWYRQDPGQGLRLIYYSQIVNDFQKGDIAEGYSVSREKKESFPLTVTSAQKNPTAFYLCASSIPGQVGGYTFGSGTRLTVV.

The rearrangement uses TRBV2 and TRBJ2-7, with TRBD1 identical over 9 bases. V lost 5 bases to trimming and J lost 0 bases; unmatched junction nucleotides: 5. Germline V gene sequence: CDR1 SNHLY, CDR2 FYNNEI. This CDR3 spans 15 amino acids. CDR3 bases: TGTGCCAGCAGTACCGGGACAGGGTCCTCCTACGAGCAGTACTTC. Its protein product is CASSTGTGSSYEQYF.

This clone appeared a few times. V is TRBV3-1 (or the pseudogene TRBV3-2) and J is TRBJ2-7; the D is unclear. The CDR3 is 13 amino acids. The germline V gene has CDR1 LGHDT and CDR2 YNNKEL (reference sequence). V lost 1 base and J lost 6, with 10 bases in between. CDR3 sequence reads: CASSQGRRGEQYV. CDR3 sequence (DNA): TGTGCCAGCAGCCAAGGACGCCGCGGCGAGCAGTACGTC.

This chain connects TRBV27 to TRBJ1-3; D call uncertain. The CDR3 runs 13 residues. Trimming took 5 bases from V and 2 from J, leaving 7 bases between them. Germline assignment: CDR1 MNHEY and CDR2 SMNVEV (reference sequence). The CDR3 loop is CASSPNTGNTIYF. CDR3 bases: TGTGCCAGCAGTCCGAACACTGGAAACACCATATATTTT.

The chain links TRBV2 to TRBJ2-6; possible D gene TRBD1, 6 bases. V dropped 10 bases and J dropped 4 bases, with 17 bases sitting between them. The CDR3 is 15 amino acids. The V gene's germline CDR1 is SNHLY and CDR2 FYNNEI. This CDR3 reads CATHYRVEGANVLTF. For the CDR3, the DNA is TGTGCCACCCACTACAGGGTAGAAGGGGCCAACGTCCTGACTTTC. Full variable domain (remainder filled in from reference TRBV2 and TRBJ2-6): EPEVTQTPSHQVTQMGQEVILRCVPISNHLYFYWYRQILGQKVEFLVSFYNNEISEKSEIFDDQFSVERPDGSNFTLKIRSTKLEDSAMYFCATHYRVEGANVLTFGAGSRLTVL.

This clone is a singleton in its sample. The chain joins TRBV5-6 to TRBJ2-2, with 10 bases that match TRBD2. CDR1 is SGHDT, CDR2 YYEEEE, per germline. The V segment lost 2 bases and the J segment 9 bases; nucleotides outside the gene matches: 10. The CDR3 sequence is 16 residues long. The CDR3, as DNA: TGTGCCAGCAGCTTCGGCCTAGCGGGGGAACACCGGGAGCTGTTTTTT. Translating gives CASSFGLAGEHRELFF.

The rearrangement joins TRBV30 to TRBJ1-1; no firm D call. The germline gives CDR1 GTSNPN, CDR2 SVGIG (reference sequence). The CDR3 contains 12 residues. The CDR3, as DNA: TGTGCTGGGAGGCAGGAGGACACTGAAGCTTTCTTT. This sequence encodes CAGRQEDTEAFF.

The chain couples TRBV2 to TRBJ1-6, with 8 nucleotides matching TRBD1. The CDR3 sequence is 15 residues long. Per the germline V gene, CDR1 is SNHLY and CDR2 is FYNNEI. V was clipped by 6 bases and J by 6 bases; unmatched bases: 7. The CDR3: CASRAGQVLNSPLHF. The DNA of the CDR3 is TGTGCCAGCAGAGCGGGACAGGTCCTTAATTCACCCCTCCACTTT.

The gene calls are TRBV5-5 and TRBJ1-5; D is unresolved. Deletions cut 2 bases from V and 6 bases from J, with 15 bases between. The germline V gene has CDR1 SGHKS and CDR2 YYEKEE (reference sequence). This CDR3 has 15 amino acids. CDR3 DNA sequence: TGTGCCAGCAGCTTAGGTCAGCTCGGAGTTCAGCCCCAGCATTTT. Amino acid sequence: CASSLGQLGVQPQHF.

This rearrangement joins TRBV7-2 to TRBJ2-3, with D unresolved. Germline V gene sequence: CDR1 SGHTA, CDR2 FQGNSA. V lost 4 bases and J 5 bases, leaving 10 bases between the germline ends. The CDR3 is 13 residues long. The CDR3 region has the DNA TGTGCCAGCAGCTCAGGCGCAATAGATACGCAGTATTTT. Translated, it gives CASSSGAIDTQYF.

The chain has TRBV7-2 and TRBJ2-4, with D perhaps TRBD2 (6 bases). This CDR3 spans 15 amino acids. CDR1 and CDR2 from the germline V gene are SGHTA and FQGNSA. V dropped 3 bases and J dropped 0 bases, with 9 bases sitting between them. For the CDR3, the DNA is TGTGCCAGCAGCTTGGGGGAGGTAGCCAAAAACATTCAGTACTTC. It encodes CASSLGEVAKNIQYF.

This chain joins TRBV18 and TRBJ2-1; no definite D call. The germline V gene encodes CDR1 KGHSH and CDR2 LQKENI. The CDR3 is 13 amino acids. V lost 2 bases to trimming and J lost 9 bases, with 11 bases between them. CDR3 nucleotide sequence: TGTGCCAGCTCACCAGGCTATTCGGGTGAGCAGTTCTTC. As protein: CASSPGYSGEQFF.

In its sample, this clone was seen a few times. This rearrangement joins TRBV2 to TRBJ2-4; 10 nucleotides agree with TRBD1. Trimming took 7 bases from V and 5 from J; bases not matched to a gene: 14. From germline, CDR1 is SNHLY and CDR2 FYNNEI. This CDR3 is built from 17 residues. Here the CDR3 reads CASIYYRGTGVENIQYF. In nucleotides, the CDR3 is TGTGCCAGCATCTACTACCGCGGGACAGGGGTCGAAAACATTCAGTACTTC.

This chain connects TRBV6-5 to TRBJ1-2; D unclear. Germline V gives CDR1 MNHEY, CDR2 SVGAGI. Trimming cost V 6 bases and J 2 bases, with 7 bases left between them. The CDR3 contains 12 residues. CDR3 loop: CASRSQNYGYTF. The CDR3 coding sequence is TGTGCCAGCAGGTCGCAGAACTATGGCTACACCTTC.

This clone was counted once. The chain recombines TRBV24-1 with TRBJ2-3, with TRBD2 identical over 8 bases. Germline lookup yields CDR1 KGHDR and CDR2 SFDVKD. Germline trimming cut 4 bases from V and 3 bases from J; bases unmatched to any gene: 8. The CDR3 is 16 residues long. CDR3 in amino acids: CATSETGLAITDTQYF. In nucleotides, the CDR3 is TGTGCCACCAGTGAGACCGGACTAGCCATTACAGATACGCAGTATTTT.

The sample holds a few counts of this clone. The chain links TRBV14 to TRBJ1-4, with D possibly TRBD1 on 6 matching bases. With 4 bases removed from V and 6 bases from J, the gap between germline ends came to 18 bases. The CDR3 is 16 amino acids. CDR1 and CDR2 from the germline V gene are SGHDN and FVKESK. CDR3 amino acids: CASSLTGYGADEKLFF. Written as DNA, the CDR3 is TGTGCCAGCAGCCTAACAGGGTACGGGGCCGATGAAAAACTGTTTTTT.

The chain recombines TRBV6-5 with TRBJ2-7, with D perhaps TRBD2 (5 bases). This CDR3 has 14 amino acids. CDR1 is MNHEY and CDR2 is SVGAGI in the germline V gene. The V and J ends lost 0 bases and 4 bases respectively, with 10 bases between them. For the CDR3, the DNA is TGTGCCAGCAGTTACTCGTACGGGGATTACGAGCAGTACTTC. It codes for CASSYSYGDYEQYF.

V and J are TRBV30 and TRBJ2-2, with unresolved D. This CDR3 has 14 residues. V gave up 2 bases and J gave up 7 bases, with 14 bases separating them. Germline-derived CDR1 and CDR2 are GTSNPN and SVGIG (reference sequence). The CDR3 bases are TGTGCCTGGAGTACCCTTACTAAAGGCGGGGAGCTGTTTTTT. Protein sequence: CAWSTLTKGGELFF.

This sequence joins TRBV12-5 and TRBJ2-3, with 9 bases fitting TRBD1. The CDR3 totals 15 residues. With V trimmed by 4 bases and J by 2 bases, 4 bases remained unmatched. Germline V CDR1 and CDR2: LGHNT, FRNRAP. CDR3 nucleotide sequence: TGTGCTAGTGGTTCAGGACAGGGGAACACAGATACGCAGTATTTT. Its translation: CASGSGQGNTDTQYF.

This clone has more than one count but fewer than ten. The chain carries TRBV7-9 and TRBJ1-1; 8 bases are shared with TRBD1. The CDR3 sequence is 14 residues long. The germline V gene encodes CDR1 SEHNR and CDR2 FQNEAQ (reference sequence). Trimming removed 8 bases from V and 4 bases from J; junction bases left unmatched: 9. CDR3 bases: TGTGCCAGCCCAGGGGGCTTGGGCGGCACTGAAGCTTTCTTT. Protein: CASPGGLGGTEAFF.

The chain couples TRBV5-1 to TRBJ1-2; weak D call: TRBD1 (6 bases). The CDR3 extends over 13 amino acids. V was cut by 7 bases and J by 6 bases, with 16 bases left in between. The germline V gene encodes CDR1 SGHRS and CDR2 YFSETQ. The CDR3 protein is CASSPGHSNGYTF. DNA of the CDR3: TGCGCCAGCTCTCCGGGACATTCAAATGGCTACACCTTC.

This clone was observed once. The chain links TRBV7-3 to TRBJ2-5, with 12 bases aligning to TRBD2. From germline, CDR1 is SGHTA and CDR2 FQGTGA. J lost 1 base, V lost 7 bases, and 4 bases had no gene match. The CDR3 runs to 15 residues. This CDR3 is CASKLAGGLQETQYF. The CDR3 DNA is TGTGCCAGCAAACTAGCGGGGGGACTCCAAGAGACCCAGTACTTC.

Concerning this clone itself: The sample holds other DNA sequences that translate to the same CDR3. The CDR3, as DNA: TGTGCCAGCTCACCTCCAGCGGGGGGCAAAGAGACCCAGTACTTC. As protein: CASSPPAGGKETQYF. The V gene is TRBV18, the J gene TRBJ2-5; the match to TRBD2 covers 9 bases. CDR1 is KGHSH and CDR2 is LQKENI in the germline V gene. Trimming removed 3 bases from V and 3 bases from J; junction bases left unmatched: 5. The CDR3 is 15 amino acids.

The chain is built from TRBV7-9 and TRBJ2-2; possibly TRBD2 for D (5 bases). The CDR3 is made up of 12 amino acids. Germline V gene sequence: CDR1 SEHNR, CDR2 FQNEAQ (reference sequence). Trimming cost V 8 bases and J 4 bases, with 8 bases left between them. DNA of the CDR3: TGTGCCAGCCGGGAAATCACCGGGGAGCTGTTTTTT. It translates to CASREITGELFF. The entire variable domain, with the rest obtained from reference TRBV7-9 and TRBJ2-2, is as follows: DTGVSQNPRHKITKRGQNVTFRCDPISEHNRLYWYRQTLGQGPEFLTYFQNEAQLEKSRLLSDRFSAERPKGSFSTLEIQRTEQGDSAMYLCASREITGELFFGEGSRLTVL.

The CDR3 protein is CASSREYLEQYV. The DNA of the CDR3 is TGTGCCAGCAGCCGAGAGTACCTCGAGCAGTACGTC. The chain joins TRBV2 to TRBJ2-7, with D uncertain. V dropped 6 bases and J dropped 6 bases, with 12 bases sitting between them. CDR1 is SNHLY, CDR2 FYNNEI, per germline. The CDR3 has 12 residues.